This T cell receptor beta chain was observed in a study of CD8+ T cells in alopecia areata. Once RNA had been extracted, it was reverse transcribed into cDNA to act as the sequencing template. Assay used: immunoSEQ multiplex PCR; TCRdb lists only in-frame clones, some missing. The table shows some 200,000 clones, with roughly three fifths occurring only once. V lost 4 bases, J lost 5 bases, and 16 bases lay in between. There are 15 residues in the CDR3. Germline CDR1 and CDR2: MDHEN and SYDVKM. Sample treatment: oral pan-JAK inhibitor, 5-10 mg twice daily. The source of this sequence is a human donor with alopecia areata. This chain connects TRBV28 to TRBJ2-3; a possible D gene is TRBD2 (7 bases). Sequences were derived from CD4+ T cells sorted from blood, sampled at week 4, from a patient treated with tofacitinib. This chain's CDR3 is CASSSRGGWEDTQYF. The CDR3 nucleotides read TGTGCCAGCAGTTCCCGCGGGGGCTGGGAAGATACGCAGTATTTT.